The T cell receptor (beta chain) under discussion was sequenced for a study of T-cell memory formation after mild COVID-19. V lost 0 bases to trimming and J lost 6 bases, with 9 bases between them. The CDR3 totals 13 residues. Per the germline V gene, CDR1 is SGDLS and CDR2 is YYNGEE. A single record per CDR3 protein comes from TCRdb applying MiXCR to the 5' RACE reads. The data contain about 360,000 distinct CDR3 sequences, about an eighth of them singletons. Study outcomes and limitations: Pre-infection memory harbored some responding clones, suggesting cross-reactive memory joined. Mainly in CM and EM were contracting CD4+ clones; CD8+ were in EMRA.

This clonotype showed up just a few times. Its antigen is not identified. The specimen sequenced was PBMCs or a T cell subset sorted from them (not recorded which). This receptor was taken from a man aged 18 to 29 who had mild COVID-19 (a few samples of this study predate the infection). Cell type and time point are not known. The chain uses TRBV9 and TRBJ1-1, with D maybe TRBD1 (5 bases). This CDR3 reads CASSVGVGPEAFF. Here the CDR3 DNA reads TGTGCCAGCAGCGTAGGGGTGGGGCCTGAAGCTTTCTTT.